These 26 T cell receptor beta chains share one sample of origin, sequenced in a study of lymphopenia after photon versus proton radiotherapy (dated by TCRdb to between 2017 and 2020). Libraries came from the immunoSEQ multiplex PCR assay. Here the immuneACCESS table is served through TCRdb, limited to in-frame sequences with V and J called. Missing clones are a known gap in these copies; in checked studies unresolved V genes cover under half, and the rest lacks a known reason. For this sample there are 60,000 or so clones; approximately 86% appear just once. The ten largest clones capture roughly 12% of the sample. The sample here was peripheral blood, taken from a patient treated with proton-based radiotherapy. The source is a man older than 75 with esophageal cancer.

The chain uses TRBV7-2 and TRBJ2-2; D may be TRBD1 or TRBD2 (5 bases each). CDR1 SGHTA and CDR2 FQGNSA come from the germline V gene. CDR3 length: 16 residues. Trimming shortened V by 4 bases and J by 0 bases, and 12 bases separated the two germline ends. The CDR3 nucleotides read TGTGCCAGCAGCTGGGGACCCGGATCGAACACCGGGGAGCTGTTTTTT. Amino acid sequence: CASSWGPGSNTGELFF. The entire variable domain, with the rest obtained from reference TRBV7-2 and TRBJ2-2, is as follows: GAGVSQSPSNKVTEKGKDVELRCDPISGHTALYWYRQSLGQGLEFLIYFQGNSAPDKSGLPSDRFSAERTGGSVSTLTIQRTQQEDSAVYLCASSWGPGSNTGELFFGEGSRLTVL.

The chain carries TRBV27 and TRBJ2-1, with D tentatively TRBD1 or TRBD2 (6 bases each). With 6 bases removed from V and 2 bases from J, the gap between germline ends came to 20 bases. The germline V gene encodes CDR1 MNHEY and CDR2 SMNVEV (reference sequence). There are 17 residues in the CDR3. The DNA for the CDR3 is TGTGCCAGCAGACCACCCCACCGGGGGCCCGCCTACAATGAGCAGTTCTTC. Amino acids: CASRPPHRGPAYNEQFF.

The sample holds one count of this clone. V is TRBV11-2 and J is TRBJ2-1, with D unresolved. Germline values: CDR1 SGHAT, CDR2 FQNNGV. This CDR3 has 14 residues. V was trimmed by 1 base and J by 9 bases, leaving 13 bases between them. CDR3 DNA sequence: TGTGCCAGCAGCTTAGTTACCTCGTGGGGTGAGCAGTTCTTC. It codes for CASSLVTSWGEQFF.

The CDR3 sequence: CASSLVLSTDTQYF. CDR3 bases: TGTGCCAGCAGCTTGGTTTTGAGCACAGATACGCAGTATTTT. V and J are TRBV5-5 and TRBJ2-3; no definite D call. Germline V gives CDR1 SGHKS, CDR2 YYEKEE (reference sequence). CDR3 size: 14 residues. Trimming stripped 0 bases from V and 0 bases from J, with 5 bases between.

The chain employs TRBV9 and TRBJ2-3; D possibly corresponds to TRBD2 (6 bases). Germline V CDR1 and CDR2: SGDLS, YYNGEE. V was cut by 2 bases and J by 4 bases, with 17 bases left in between. The CDR3 length is 16 residues. CDR3 in DNA: TGTGCCAGCAGCGTCCAAGGAGGGCCGCTTGCAGATACGCAGTATTTT. This translates into CASSVQGGPLADTQYF.

This chain uses TRBV7-8 with TRBJ1-1, with unresolved D. This CDR3 is 13 amino acids long. The V end was cut by 5 bases, the J end by 0 bases, with 7 bases between. Germline V gives CDR1 SGHVS, CDR2 FQNEAQ. CDR3 DNA sequence: TGTGCCAGCAGCATGACAATGAACACTGAAGCTTTCTTT. It encodes CASSMTMNTEAFF.

V usage is TRBV4-3 and J usage is TRBJ2-2, with TRBD1 matching over 10 bases. With V trimmed by 2 bases and J by 9 bases, 12 bases remained unmatched. This CDR3 is 17 amino acids long. Germline V lookup: CDR1 LGHNA, CDR2 YSLEER. Here the CDR3 reads CASSQQTGGVYRRELFF. The CDR3 DNA reads as TGCGCCAGCAGCCAACAGACAGGGGGCGTTTATAGGCGGGAGCTGTTTTTT.

V usage is TRBV7-2 and J usage is TRBJ1-4; D not resolved. The V gene lost 3 bases and the J gene lost 0 bases, with 8 bases spanning the gap. In germline, CDR1 is SGHTA, CDR2 FQGNSA. The CDR3 sequence is 15 residues long. The CDR3 DNA sequence: TGTGCCAGCAGCTTTTTACAGACAACTAATGAAAAACTGTTTTTT. Protein: CASSFLQTTNEKLFF.

The chain joins TRBV30 to TRBJ1-2; D uncertain. The CDR3 is 12 residues long. V was shortened by 1 base and J by 5 bases, with 8 bases between the two germline ends. In germline, CDR1 is GTSNPN, CDR2 SVGIG (reference sequence). The CDR3 sequence: CAWSDGTYGYTF. The CDR3 DNA is TGTGCCTGGAGTGACGGAACTTATGGCTACACCTTC.

The chain has TRBV6-6 and TRBJ2-5, with D possibly being TRBD1 or TRBD2 (5 bases each). The V gene's germline CDR1 is MNHNY and CDR2 SVGAGI (reference sequence). The CDR3 runs to 14 residues. Trimming left V 2 bases short and J 4 bases short, with 11 bases between. CDR3 loop: CASSYDGARETQYF. Here the CDR3 DNA reads TGTGCCAGCAGTTACGACGGGGCCCGAGAGACCCAGTACTTC.

This chain uses TRBV9 with TRBJ2-6, with 8 bases fitting TRBD1. The germline V gene has CDR1 SGDLS and CDR2 YYNGEE. V trimming: 0 bases; J trimming: 2 bases; junction bases outside the gene matches: 16. This CDR3 has 21 residues. The CDR3 protein is CASSVATERQGAPTGANVLTF. CDR3 sequence (DNA): TGTGCCAGCAGCGTAGCTACCGAGCGGCAGGGGGCGCCCACTGGGGCCAACGTCCTGACTTTC. Full variable domain (rest looked up from reference TRBV9 and TRBJ2-6): DSGVTQTPKHLITATGQRVTLRCSPRSGDLSVYWYQQSLDQGLQFLIQYYNGEERAKGNILERFSAQQFPDLHSELNLSSLELGDSALYFCASSVATERQGAPTGANVLTFGAGSRLTVL.

The rearrangement links TRBV19 to TRBJ1-1; D not resolved. This CDR3 is built from 14 residues. CDR1 LNHDA and CDR2 SQIVND come from the germline V gene (reference sequence). Deletions cut 3 bases from V and 0 bases from J, with 8 bases between. The CDR3 nucleotides read TGTGCCAGTAGTATTTTCAGCTTGAACACTGAAGCTTTCTTT. Translated: CASSIFSLNTEAFF.

The chain uses TRBV7-2 and TRBJ2-3, with D maybe TRBD2 (5 bases). This CDR3 is built from 11 residues. V was cut by 5 bases and J by 10 bases, with 10 bases left in between. Per germline, CDR1 SGHTA and CDR2 FQGNSA. CDR3 protein: CASSPEGPQYF. For the CDR3, the DNA is TGTGCCAGCAGCCCTGAGGGCCCGCAGTATTTT. Full variable domain (missing parts from reference TRBV7-2 and TRBJ2-3): GAGVSQSPSNKVTEKGKDVELRCDPISGHTALYWYRQSLGQGLEFLIYFQGNSAPDKSGLPSDRFSAERTGGSVSTLTIQRTQQEDSAVYLCASSPEGPQYFGPGTRLTVL.

The rearrangement joins TRBV27 to TRBJ1-2; D possibly corresponds to TRBD1 (5 bases). Germline V gene data show CDR1 as MNHEY and CDR2 as SMNVEV (reference sequence). This CDR3 is 16 amino acids long. V was trimmed by 0 bases and J by 2 bases, leaving 13 bases between them. CDR3 region: CASSLSLDRRNYGYTF. The CDR3 bases are TGTGCCAGCAGTTTATCATTAGACAGACGCAACTATGGCTACACCTTC.

The CDR3 bases are TGTGCCTGGAGCTTAGGCCTCGACAATGAGCAGTTCTTC. It translates to CAWSLGLDNEQFF. This chain connects TRBV30 to TRBJ2-1; D gene ambiguous. Germline CDR1 and CDR2: GTSNPN and SVGIG (reference sequence). The CDR3 has 13 residues. Trimming pared 3 bases from V and 5 bases from J, leaving 11 bases between.

This clone occurred once. The gene calls are TRBV5-4 and TRBJ2-4; no reliable D call. Trimming removed 0 bases from V and 0 bases from J, with 4 bases in between. The CDR3 has 14 residues. Germline CDR1 is SGHNT and CDR2 is YYREEE (reference sequence). CDR3 sequence: CASSLGLAKNIQYF. The CDR3 nucleotides are TGTGCCAGCAGCTTGGGTTTAGCCAAAAACATTCAGTACTTC.

This clone was seen only once. The chain links TRBV5-1 to TRBJ2-3; D is possibly TRBD1 (6 bases). Trimming pared 6 bases from V and 1 base from J, leaving 12 bases between. This CDR3 contains 14 residues. The V gene's germline CDR1 is SGHRS and CDR2 YFSETQ. The CDR3 loop reads CASKTGQRTDTQYF. CDR3 nucleotides: TGCGCCAGCAAGACAGGCCAACGCACAGATACGCAGTATTTT.

The chain carries TRBV5-1 and TRBJ1-4; D not resolved. The CDR3 sequence is 15 residues long. Germline loops: CDR1 SGHRS, CDR2 YFSETQ. V gave up 4 bases and J gave up 3 bases, with 13 bases separating them. The CDR3 nucleotides read TGCGCCAGCAGCCGTAGAGGGTTGGCTAATGAAAAACTGTTTTTT. This gives the protein CASSRRGLANEKLFF.

This rearrangement joins TRBV7-2 to TRBJ2-2; TRBD1 agrees at 9 bases. The germline gives CDR1 SGHTA, CDR2 FQGNSA. The J segment lost 3 bases and the V segment lost 1 base, leaving 3 bases of the junction unmatched. The CDR3 runs 16 residues. The CDR3 reads CASSLGRTGDTGELFF. The CDR3, as DNA: TGTGCCAGCAGCTTAGGAAGGACAGGGGACACCGGGGAGCTGTTTTTT. Looking up the rest from reference TRBV7-2 and TRBJ2-2 gives the full variable domain: GAGVSQSPSNKVTEKGKDVELRCDPISGHTALYWYRQSLGQGLEFLIYFQGNSAPDKSGLPSDRFSAERTGGSVSTLTIQRTQQEDSAVYLCASSLGRTGDTGELFFGEGSRLTVL.

CDR3 DNA: TGTGCCAGCAGCGTAGGAAGGACAGACAATGAGCAGTTCTTC. This codes for CASSVGRTDNEQFF. The chain combines TRBV9 with TRBJ2-1; D might be TRBD1 (6 bases). Trimming cost V 0 bases and J 5 bases, with 9 bases left between them. The CDR3 is made up of 14 amino acids. Germline values: CDR1 SGDLS, CDR2 YYNGEE.

The genes are TRBV9 and TRBJ2-7; D is unresolved. In germline, CDR1 is SGDLS, CDR2 YYNGEE. The CDR3 extends over 13 amino acids. Trimming removed 0 bases at V and 2 bases at J, with 6 bases between. In DNA, the CDR3 is TGTGCCAGCAGCGTAGATAATCCCTACGAGCAGTACTTC. Its protein product is CASSVDNPYEQYF.

The chain carries TRBV2 and TRBJ1-2; 10 bases are shared with TRBD1. The CDR3 loop spans 14 amino acids. J was trimmed by 4 bases and V by 4 bases; bases with no gene match: 3. The germline V gene encodes CDR1 SNHLY and CDR2 FYNNEI. The CDR3 protein is CASSGQGAAYGYTF. CDR3 nucleotide sequence: TGTGCCAGCAGTGGACAGGGGGCGGCCTATGGCTACACCTTC.

The chain links TRBV19 to TRBJ2-4; D perhaps matches TRBD2 (6 bases). Trimming took 6 bases from V and 0 from J, leaving 18 bases between them. Germline values: CDR1 LNHDA, CDR2 SQIVND (reference sequence). The CDR3 is 17 amino acids. CDR3 protein: CASSPGWGRRAKNIQYF. The CDR3 DNA sequence: TGTGCCAGTAGCCCCGGCTGGGGGAGGCGAGCCAAAAACATTCAGTACTTC. The variable domain in full, with the rest retrieved from reference TRBV19 and TRBJ2-4, is DGGITQSPKYLFRKEGQNVTLSCEQNLNHDAMYWYRQDPGQGLRLIYYSQIVNDFQKGDIAEGYSVSREKKESFPLTVTSAQKNPTAFYLCASSPGWGRRAKNIQYFGAGTRLSVL.

This clone was found once. J is TRBJ2-5 and V is TRBV7-9; no definite D call. Trimming cost V 3 bases and J 5 bases, with 7 bases left between them. The germline V gene has CDR1 SEHNR and CDR2 FQNEAQ (reference sequence). The CDR3 is 12 residues long. The CDR3 loop is CASSFSRETQYF. The CDR3 DNA reads as TGTGCCAGCAGCTTTTCCCGGGAGACCCAGTACTTC.

The rearrangement uses TRBV6-1 and TRBJ2-3; 7 positions agree with TRBD2. The junction had 5 bases not matched to a gene; V was cut back by 4 bases and J by 1 base. Germline values: CDR1 MNHNS, CDR2 SASEGT. This CDR3 has 15 residues. CDR3 coding DNA: TGTGCCAGCAGTGGAGTGGGAGGGGGCACAGATACGCAGTATTTT. It is translated as CASSGVGGGTDTQYF.

The chain combines TRBV30 with TRBJ1-5, with D perhaps matching TRBD1 (6 bases). Germline V gene sequence: CDR1 GTSNPN, CDR2 SVGIG (reference sequence). CDR3 length: 15 residues. V lost 3 bases and J 1 base, leaving 13 bases between the germline ends. The CDR3 sequence: CAWSDEQGSNQPQHF. CDR3 bases: TGTGCCTGGAGCGACGAGCAGGGGAGCAATCAGCCCCAGCATTTT.